The next 17 T cell receptor beta chains were all read from a single sample in a study of metastatic and nonmetastatic thyroid tumors. Before thyroid surgery, none of the patients had received any treatment. Through MiXCR, TCRdb re-clonotyped the PCR reads. The data contain 89,000 or so clones, around 9.1% of them seen just once; the ten biggest clones take up around 8.5%. Sequences were obtained from blood. These receptors were obtained from a female donor with papillary thyroid cancer or a benign thyroid nodule (not recorded which). Some clones in this sample may be carry-over from other donors' samples.

V and J are TRBV20-1 and TRBJ2-1, with 11 positions matching TRBD1. The CDR3 spans 13 residues. The V gene's germline CDR1 is DFQATT and CDR2 SNEGSKA (reference sequence). With V trimmed by 5 bases and J by 5 bases, 2 bases remained unmatched. This CDR3 is CSAGTGGNNEQFF. CDR3 coding DNA: TGCAGTGCTGGGACAGGGGGGAACAATGAGCAGTTCTTC.

Ten or more counts support this clone. The J gene is TRBJ1-3, the V gene TRBV4-1, with a tentative D call TRBD1 (5 bases). The germline CDR1 and CDR2 sequences are MGHRA and YSYEKL. The V and J ends lost 4 bases and 0 bases respectively, with 10 bases between them. The CDR3 sequence is 15 residues long. CDR3 residues: CASSLQTGSGNTIYF. Here the CDR3 DNA reads TGCGCCAGCAGCCTACAAACAGGCTCTGGAAACACCATATATTTT.

At least ten counts were recorded for this clone. The chain employs TRBV19 and TRBJ2-2; D ambiguous. Deletions cut 5 bases from V and 1 base from J, with 11 bases between. Germline loops: CDR1 LNHDA, CDR2 SQIVND (reference sequence). This CDR3 comprises 15 residues. The chain's CDR3 is CASSPSGLNTGELFF. DNA of the CDR3: TGTGCCAGTAGTCCATCTGGTCTGAACACCGGGGAGCTGTTTTTT.

This clone was counted many times. Other DNA sequences in the same sample also yield this CDR3. The chain employs TRBV12-5 and TRBJ2-1; weak D call: TRBD2 (5 bases). Trimming removed 6 bases at V and 8 bases at J, with 20 bases between. The CDR3 contains 15 residues. Per germline, CDR1 LGHNT and CDR2 FRNRAP. Here the CDR3 DNA reads TGTGCTAGTGGCCGGGGTTCTCTTGGGTCAGATGAGCAGTTCTTC. It specifies CASGRGSLGSDEQFF.

This clone was detected only a few times. The chain is built from TRBV12-3 or TRBV12-4 and TRBJ1-1, with 11 bases identical to TRBD1. The length of the CDR3 is 16 residues. V trimming: 1 base; J trimming: 3 bases; junction bases outside the gene matches: 4. The CDR3 protein is CASSLDGGQGDTEAFF. The CDR3 bases are TGTGCCAGCAGTTTAGACGGGGGACAGGGGGACACTGAAGCTTTCTTT.

This clone showed up just a few times. V is TRBV6-1 and J is TRBJ2-5, with 9 bases identical to TRBD2. The germline V gene encodes CDR1 MNHNS and CDR2 SASEGT. V dropped 0 bases and J dropped 4; count of bases not matched to a gene: 0. This CDR3 contains 14 residues. In nucleotides, the CDR3 is TGTGCCAGCAGTGAAGCTAGCGGGGGAGAGACCCAGTACTTC. Translating gives CASSEASGGETQYF.

This clone appeared a few times. A much larger clone lies a single base off, so this may be a read error. The sample holds other DNA sequences that translate to the same CDR3. The rearrangement links TRBV2 to TRBJ1-1, with a tentative D call TRBD1 (5 bases). The germline V and J ends were trimmed by 5 bases and 11 bases, with 9 bases remaining between them. The CDR3 covers 10 residues. The V gene's germline CDR1 is SNHLY and CDR2 FYNNEI. CDR3 amino acids: CASSQGQAFF. CDR3 nucleotides: TGTGCCAGCAGTCAGGGTCAGGCTTTCTTT.

This clone was found many times. The chain employs TRBV2 and TRBJ1-5; D gene ambiguous. The germline CDR1 and CDR2 sequences are SNHLY and FYNNEI. The CDR3 consists of 14 residues. Trimming took 5 bases from V and 5 from J, leaving 13 bases between them. CDR3 nucleotides: TGTGCCAGCAGTCCAGGCCGAGGAGATCAGCCCCAGCATTTT. It specifies CASSPGRGDQPQHF.

This clone was recorded at least ten times. This rearrangement joins TRBV20-1 to TRBJ2-1; 11 bases fit TRBD2. Germline CDR1 is DFQATT and CDR2 is SNEGSKA (reference sequence). Trimming cost V 5 bases and J 8 bases; bases outside gene matches: 8. The CDR3 runs to 14 residues. The CDR3 is CSAPVSGGAYEQFF. CDR3 DNA sequence: TGCAGTGCTCCTGTTAGCGGGGGGGCCTATGAGCAGTTCTTC.

In the case of this clone: A much larger clone is a single base away; this may be a read error. The identical CDR3 is also encoded by other nucleotide sequences in the sample. The rearrangement links TRBV29-1 to TRBJ1-2; D remains ambiguous. The CDR3 spans 13 residues. V shed 0 bases and J shed 7 bases, with 12 bases lying between them. Germline values: CDR1 SQVTM, CDR2 ANQGSEA. CDR3 sequence reads: CSVEEEVGIGYTF. In DNA, the CDR3 is TGCAGCGTTGAAGAAGAGGTTGGAATTGGCTACACCTTC.

This rearrangement joins TRBV5-1 to TRBJ2-5, with 8 bases identical to TRBD2. With 0 bases clipped from V and 5 bases from J, the junction kept 6 bases outside the gene matches. CDR1 is SGHRS and CDR2 is YFSETQ in the germline V gene. The CDR3 length is 15 residues. For the CDR3, the DNA is TGCGCCAGCAGCTTGGAGGGACTAGAGAGGGAGACCCAGTACTTC. Translation: CASSLEGLERETQYF.

There are many counts of this clone. The chain employs TRBV6-4 and TRBJ1-2; D is uncertain. Germline-derived CDR1 and CDR2 are MRHNA and SNTAGT. There are 13 residues in the CDR3. Trimming shortened V by 0 bases and J by 8 bases, and 10 bases separated the two germline ends. This chain's CDR3 is CASSDSEGGGYTF. For the CDR3, the DNA is TGTGCCAGCAGTGACTCGGAGGGAGGGGGCTACACCTTC.

The chain links TRBV4-1 to TRBJ2-1; no clear D. The CDR3 has 16 amino acids. Trimming left V 3 bases short and J 0 bases short, with 12 bases between. The germline gives CDR1 MGHRA, CDR2 YSYEKL. The CDR3 sequence: CASSQVDMISYNEQFF. The CDR3 region has the DNA TGCGCCAGCAGCCAGGTTGACATGATCTCCTACAATGAGCAGTTCTTC.

In its sample, this clone was seen many times. This sequence joins TRBV5-6 and TRBJ1-6; unclear D gene. The CDR3 consists of 16 residues. Germline loops: CDR1 SGHDT, CDR2 YYEEEE. The germline V and J ends were trimmed by 4 bases and 6 bases, with 17 bases remaining between them. CDR3 DNA: TGTGCCAGCAGCGGCCTTAAGGACGGCCCTAATTCACCCCTCCACTTT. As protein: CASSGLKDGPNSPLHF.

With respect to this clone: A single base separates this from a much larger clone, so it may be a read error. The chain joins TRBV7-2 to TRBJ1-4, with TRBD1 matching over 7 bases. The CDR3 loop spans 15 amino acids. Trimming cost V 3 bases and J 3 bases; bases outside gene matches: 4. Germline V gene lookup returns CDR1 SGHTA and CDR2 FQGNSA. The CDR3 DNA is TGTGCCAGCAGCTTTGGGGACAGTCCTAATGAAAAACTGTTTTTT. This translates into CASSFGDSPNEKLFF.

This clone came up many times. This sequence joins TRBV30 and TRBJ2-3, with unresolved D. The length of the CDR3 is 12 residues. Germline V lookup: CDR1 GTSNPN, CDR2 SVGIG (reference sequence). Trimming shortened V by 8 bases and J by 3 bases, and 12 bases separated the two germline ends. Here the CDR3 reads CARSGVTDTQYF. CDR3 coding DNA: TGTGCCCGTAGTGGGGTTACAGATACGCAGTATTTT.

This chain uses TRBV19 with TRBJ2-7, with 8 bases aligning to TRBD1. The CDR3 length is 15 residues. The V gene end was trimmed by 4 bases and the J gene end by 4 bases; junction bases not matched to a gene: 9. Germline V gene lookup returns CDR1 LNHDA and CDR2 SQIVND (reference sequence). CDR3 sequence (DNA): TGTGCCAGTAGTACGAAGACAGGGGTAGGGTACGAGCAGTACTTC. It codes for CASSTKTGVGYEQYF.